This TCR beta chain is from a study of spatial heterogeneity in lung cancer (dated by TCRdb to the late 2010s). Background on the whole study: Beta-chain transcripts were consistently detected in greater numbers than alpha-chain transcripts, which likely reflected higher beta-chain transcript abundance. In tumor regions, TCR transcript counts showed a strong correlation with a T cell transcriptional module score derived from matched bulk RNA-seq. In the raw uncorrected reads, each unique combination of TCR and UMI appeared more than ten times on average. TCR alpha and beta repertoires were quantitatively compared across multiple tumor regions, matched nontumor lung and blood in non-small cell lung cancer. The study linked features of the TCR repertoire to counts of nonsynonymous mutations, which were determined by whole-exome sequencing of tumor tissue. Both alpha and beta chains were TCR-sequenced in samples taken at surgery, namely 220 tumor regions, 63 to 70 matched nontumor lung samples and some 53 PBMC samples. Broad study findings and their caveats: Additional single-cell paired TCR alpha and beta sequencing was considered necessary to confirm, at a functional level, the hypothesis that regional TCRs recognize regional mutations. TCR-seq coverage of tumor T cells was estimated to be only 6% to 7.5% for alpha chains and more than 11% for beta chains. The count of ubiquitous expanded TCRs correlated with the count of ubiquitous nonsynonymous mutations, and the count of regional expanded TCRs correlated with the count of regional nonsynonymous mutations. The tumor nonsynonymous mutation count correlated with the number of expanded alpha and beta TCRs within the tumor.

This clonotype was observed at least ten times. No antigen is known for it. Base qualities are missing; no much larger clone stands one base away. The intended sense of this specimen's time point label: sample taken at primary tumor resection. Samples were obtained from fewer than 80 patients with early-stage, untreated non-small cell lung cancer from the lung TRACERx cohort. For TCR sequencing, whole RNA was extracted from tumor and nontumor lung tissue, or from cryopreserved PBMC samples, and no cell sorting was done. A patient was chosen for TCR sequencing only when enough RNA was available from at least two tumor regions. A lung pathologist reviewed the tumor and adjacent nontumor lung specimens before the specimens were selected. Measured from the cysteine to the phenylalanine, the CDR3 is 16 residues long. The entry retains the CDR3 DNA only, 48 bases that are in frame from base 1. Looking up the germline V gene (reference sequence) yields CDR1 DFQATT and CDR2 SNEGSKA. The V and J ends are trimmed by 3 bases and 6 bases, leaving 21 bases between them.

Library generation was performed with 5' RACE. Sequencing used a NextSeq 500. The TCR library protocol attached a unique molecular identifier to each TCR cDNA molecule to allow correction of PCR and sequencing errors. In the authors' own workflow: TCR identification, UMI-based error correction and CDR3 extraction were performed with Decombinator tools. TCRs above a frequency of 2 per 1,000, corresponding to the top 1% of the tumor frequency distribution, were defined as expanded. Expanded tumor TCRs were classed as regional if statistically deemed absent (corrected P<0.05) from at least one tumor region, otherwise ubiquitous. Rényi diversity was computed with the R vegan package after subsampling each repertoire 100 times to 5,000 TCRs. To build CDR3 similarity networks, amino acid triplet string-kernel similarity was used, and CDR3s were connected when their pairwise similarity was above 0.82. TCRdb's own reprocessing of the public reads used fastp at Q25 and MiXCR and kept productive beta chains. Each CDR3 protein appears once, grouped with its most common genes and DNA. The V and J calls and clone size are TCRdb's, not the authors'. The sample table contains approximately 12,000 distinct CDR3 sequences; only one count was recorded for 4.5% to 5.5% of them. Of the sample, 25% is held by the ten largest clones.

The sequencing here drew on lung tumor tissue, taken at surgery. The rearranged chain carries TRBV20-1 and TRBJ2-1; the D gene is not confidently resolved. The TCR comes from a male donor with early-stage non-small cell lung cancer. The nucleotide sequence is TGCAGTGCTAGGACGGCGATAGCAGGAGTTAGCAATGAGCAGTTCTTC. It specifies CSARTAIAGVSNEQFF.